This paragraph reports one T cell receptor beta chain. Its antigen is currently unknown. TCRdb used MiXCR to reprocess the 5' RACE reads, holding one entry per CDR3 protein. The sample holds 450,000 to 550,000 distinct CDR3 sequences, 20% to 25% seen once. The data belong to a study of T cells after yellow fever vaccination. Study-wide findings and caveats: Only a small proportion of the clonotypes turned up in both the CD4 and the CD8 compartments, likely arising from convergent recombination.

V shed 3 bases and J 6 bases; nucleotides not matched to a gene: 3. CDR1 SEHNR and CDR2 FQNEAQ come from the germline V gene (reference sequence). This CDR3 has 15 amino acids. The sample in question was PBMCs, obtained less than 25 days after the first yellow fever vaccination. The sequence was collected from a man between 18 and 29 years old who received the YFV17D yellow fever vaccine. This chain uses TRBV7-9 with TRBJ2-1; 12 bases align to TRBD2. The CDR3 sequence is CASSFLAGGLNEQFF. CDR3 nucleotides: TGTGCCAGCAGCTTCCTAGCGGGGGGGCTCAATGAGCAGTTCTTC.